This T cell receptor (beta chain) stems from a study of cytomegalovirus exposure and HLA in healthy donors. This clone has more than one count but fewer than ten. This sample includes further DNA sequences coding for the same CDR3. TCRdb's table, derived via immunoSEQ multiplex PCR, lists solely in-frame clones and lacks some. The profile shows hundreds of thousands of clones, about nine tenths of them singletons. The germline CDR1 and CDR2 sequences are SGHRS and YFSETQ. This CDR3 has 14 amino acids. V was clipped by 0 bases and J by 3 bases, with 9 bases between them. The chain joins TRBV5-1 to TRBJ1-1; possibly TRBD1 for D (5 bases). This receptor was obtained from a young woman in good health and CMV-seronegative. Sequences were obtained from PBMCs. The CDR3 reads CASSLAGGYTEAFF. CDR3 bases: TGCGCCAGCAGCTTGGCCGGGGGGTACACTGAAGCTTTCTTT.